The 6 T cell receptor beta chains below all came from one sample that was sequenced in a study of shared clonotypes between healthy human individuals. Cells designated naive CD8 were CD45RO-negative and were positively selected for CCR7, with terminally differentiated effector memory CD45RA+ cells excluded. Assay used: immunoSEQ multiplex PCR; TCRdb lists only in-frame clones, some missing. The sample includes around 2.1 million clones, 85% to 95% of them seen just once. Sequenced material: naive CD8+ T cells from PBMCs. The receptors shown here come from a young man in good health. Some clones in this sample may be carry-over from other donors' samples.

The chain recombines TRBV7-9 with TRBJ2-2; weak D call: TRBD1 (7 bases). CDR1 and CDR2 from the germline V gene are SEHNR and FQNEAQ (reference sequence). Trimming took off 5 bases at V and 0 bases at J, with 16 bases between the two ends. This CDR3 contains 17 residues. The CDR3 protein is CASSGGATGPNTGELFF. The CDR3 coding sequence is TGTGCCAGCAGCGGAGGGGCGACAGGGCCGAACACCGGGGAGCTGTTTTTT.

The chain has TRBV19 and TRBJ1-5; D gene ambiguous. Germline CDR1 reads LNHDA; CDR2 reads SQIVND (reference sequence). CDR3 size: 15 residues. Trimming shortened V by 0 bases and J by 7 bases, and 13 bases separated the two germline ends. The CDR3 reads CASSIDREGWQPQHF. The CDR3, as DNA: TGTGCCAGTAGTATAGATCGAGAGGGTTGGCAGCCCCAGCATTTT.

About this clone itself: Other DNA sequences of this sample code for an identical CDR3. The rearrangement uses TRBV27 and TRBJ2-1; D may be TRBD2 (5 bases). This CDR3 comprises 13 residues. Germline loops: CDR1 MNHEY, CDR2 SMNVEV (reference sequence). Between the trimmed V and J ends, which lost 3 bases and 4 bases, there was a span of 7 bases. CDR3 sequence reads: CASSLDSYNEQFF. The DNA for the CDR3 is TGTGCCAGCAGTTTGGACTCTTACAATGAGCAGTTCTTC.

This clone occurred a few times. The chain links TRBV10-3 to TRBJ2-3; 13 bases are shared with TRBD2. The junction had 7 bases not matched to a gene; V was cut back by 6 bases and J by 4 bases. The CDR3 is 16 amino acids. Germline V gene lookup returns CDR1 ENHRY and CDR2 SYGVKD. The CDR3 sequence is CAIRELAGGVADTQYF. CDR3 coding DNA: TGTGCCATCAGGGAACTAGCGGGGGGGGTTGCAGATACGCAGTATTTT.

The chain recombines TRBV4-3 with TRBJ2-4, with D uncertain. The CDR3 loop spans 14 amino acids. Trimming removed 2 bases from V and 0 bases from J, with 5 bases in between. In germline, CDR1 is LGHNA, CDR2 YSLEER. The CDR3: CASSQRVAKNIQYF. Written as DNA, the CDR3 is TGCGCCAGCAGCCAACGGGTAGCCAAAAACATTCAGTACTTC.

The CDR3 reads CASSLIGEGYEQYF. CDR3 coding DNA: TGTGCCAGCAGTTTAATAGGGGAAGGCTACGAGCAGTACTTC. The V call is TRBV27, the J call TRBJ2-7; possible D gene TRBD1, 5 bases. Germline V gene lookup returns CDR1 MNHEY and CDR2 SMNVEV (reference sequence). The CDR3 consists of 14 residues. V lost 2 bases to trimming and J lost 3 bases, with 11 bases between them.